This T cell receptor (beta chain) was sequenced for a study of blood T cell repertoires in COVID-19. Study in general: Acute-phase and convalescent COVID-19 samples originated in the United States, Italy and Spain. T cells, B-cell-depleted T cells, or PBMCs supplied cDNA or gDNA.

Seattle patients were enrolled while actively infected and followed longitudinally. Authors' processing steps: Amplification of reference gene primers provided the estimated nucleated cell counts. The assay was immunoSEQ multiplex PCR, and TCRdb's table has in-frame clones only and misses some. Clonal size and the V and J genes are those of that table, whereas D and trimming came from the DNA. The sample has under 400,000 clones, roughly 88% seen once. The CDR3 spans 11 residues. V lost 3 bases and J lost 3, with 3 bases in between. From germline, CDR1 is SGHDT and CDR2 YYEEEE. The V call is TRBV5-6, the J call TRBJ2-5; no clear D. The source material was peripheral blood. The receptor comes from a woman aged 25 to 39 with COVID-19, enrolled during active disease. The CDR3 DNA sequence: TGTGCCAGCAGCTCTAAAGAGACCCAGTACTTC. It translates to CASSSKETQYF.